The 31 T cell receptor beta chains in this list originate from one sample, sequenced in a study of T cells in Graves' hyperthyroidism and ophthalmopathy. Amplified TCR beta CDR3 regions came from RNA transcripts. First-round RT-PCR targeting the TCR CDR3 was performed with the HTBI primer set. Each CDR3 protein gets one entry after TCRdb re-called the multiplex PCR reads with MiXCR. The table has a few hundred thousand distinct CDR3 sequences, roughly 14% seen once; the top ten hold 20%. The material sequenced was blood. The source of these receptors is a young man with Graves' hyperthyroidism that later progressed to Graves' ophthalmopathy.

This clonotype was observed a handful of times. The rearrangement links TRBV10-3 to TRBJ1-2, with D unclear. CDR1 is ENHRY, CDR2 SYGVKD, per germline. V lost 1 base to trimming and J lost 0 bases, with 9 bases between them. The CDR3 extends over 15 amino acids. CDR3 sequence (DNA): TGTGCCATCAGTGAGTTGTGGGGAGCTAACTATGGCTACACCTTC. Its translation: CAISELWGANYGYTF.

This clonotype has more than one count but fewer than ten. J is TRBJ2-7 and V is TRBV7-9; D might be TRBD1 (8 bases). The CDR3 is 15 residues long. The V gene's germline CDR1 is SEHNR and CDR2 FQNEAQ (reference sequence). V was pared by 5 bases and J by 5 bases, with 19 bases between. The CDR3 loop reads CASSPSTGEGDEQYF. Written as DNA, the CDR3 is TGTGCCAGCAGCCCATCGACAGGGGAGGGGGACGAGCAGTACTTC. Full variable domain (missing parts from reference TRBV7-9 and TRBJ2-7): DTGVSQNPRHKITKRGQNVTFRCDPISEHNRLYWYRQTLGQGPEFLTYFQNEAQLEKSRLLSDRFSAERPKGSFSTLEIQRTEQGDSAMYLCASSPSTGEGDEQYFGPGTRLTVT.

This clonotype was seen at least ten times. The chain employs TRBV10-3 and TRBJ1-1; a weak D match, TRBD1 (5 bases). CDR1 is ENHRY and CDR2 is SYGVKD in the germline V gene. CDR3 length: 13 amino acids. With 4 bases removed from V and 4 bases from J, the gap between germline ends came to 10 bases. The CDR3 DNA is TGTGCCATCAGTGGGGGCGGTGTCACTGAAGCTTTCTTT. Translated, it gives CAISGGGVTEAFF.

This clonotype was observed a few times. The chain couples TRBV5-1 to TRBJ1-1, with a possible D match to TRBD1 (5 bases). The CDR3 loop spans 11 amino acids. Germline-derived CDR1 and CDR2 are SGHRS and YFSETQ. Trimming stripped 7 bases from V and 7 bases from J, with 11 bases between. This CDR3 reads CASRGENEAFF. The CDR3 coding sequence is TGCGCCAGCCGAGGGGAAAATGAAGCTTTCTTT.

This clonotype was observed many times. V usage is TRBV7-6 and J usage is TRBJ2-5, with D unclear. CDR3 length: 18 residues. V lost 1 base, J lost 2 bases, and 20 bases lay in between. CDR1 is SGHVS, CDR2 FNYEAQ, per germline. The CDR3 region is CASSLVDEAASRQETQYF. CDR3 in DNA: TGTGCCAGCAGCTTAGTAGATGAGGCGGCGTCGCGGCAAGAGACCCAGTACTTC.

This clonotype occurred a few times. The chain carries TRBV7-2 and TRBJ1-6, with 9 positions matching TRBD1. The CDR3 length is 13 residues. Germline values: CDR1 SGHTA, CDR2 FQGNSA. Unmatched junction bases numbered 1, after V lost 5 bases and J lost 8 bases. The CDR3 loop reads CASSRDRDSPLHF. CDR3 in DNA: TGTGCCAGCAGCCGGGACAGGGATTCACCCCTCCACTTT. The complete variable domain, with remaining parts taken from reference TRBV7-2 and TRBJ1-6, reads GAGVSQSPSNKVTEKGKDVELRCDPISGHTALYWYRQSLGQGLEFLIYFQGNSAPDKSGLPSDRFSAERTGGSVSTLTIQRTQQEDSAVYLCASSRDRDSPLHFGNGTRLTVT.

The J gene is TRBJ1-5, the V gene TRBV19; D unresolved. Trimming removed 9 bases from V and 0 bases from J, with 12 bases in between. In germline, CDR1 is LNHDA, CDR2 SQIVND (reference sequence). This CDR3 is 14 amino acids long. Here the CDR3 DNA reads TGTGCCAGCGGAGGGTTCGGTAGCAATCAGCCCCAGCATTTT. It specifies CASGGFGSNQPQHF.

The chain is built from TRBV5-8 and TRBJ1-1; D remains ambiguous. Trimming removed 2 bases at V and 13 bases at J, with 12 bases between. Germline CDR1 and CDR2: SGHTS and YDEGEE. The CDR3 totals 11 residues. The DNA for the CDR3 is TGTGCCAGCAGCTTAGGGCCACGGTGTTTCTTT. Residues: CASSLGPRCFF.

This clonotype appeared many times. The V call is TRBV16, the J call TRBJ1-2; TRBD1 agrees at 7 bases. Trimming cost V 3 bases and J 0 bases; bases outside gene matches: 13. The CDR3 runs to 18 residues. Germline CDR1 reads KGHSY; CDR2 reads FQNENV. For the CDR3, the DNA is TGTGCCAGCAGCCAGCGCAAGGGGGCTAGAGCCCCTAACTATGGCTACACCTTC. Its translation is CASSQRKGARAPNYGYTF.

This clonotype was seen ten or more times. The CDR3 coding sequence is TGTGCCTGGAGTACAGGGTGGGAAAACACCATATATTTT. It is translated as CAWSTGWENTIYF. V and J are TRBV30 and TRBJ1-3; D is possibly TRBD1 (6 bases). V was shortened by 2 bases and J by 6 bases, with 11 bases between the two germline ends. The V gene's germline CDR1 is GTSNPN and CDR2 SVGIG (reference sequence). The CDR3 runs 13 residues. Supplemented by reference TRBV30 and TRBJ1-3, the full variable domain reads SQTIHQWPATLVQPVGSPLSLECTVEGTSNPNLYWYRQAAGRGLQLLFYSVGIGQISSEVPQNLSASRPQDRQFILSSKKLLLSDSGFYLCAWSTGWENTIYFGEGSWLTVV.

The table lists this clonotype with a few counts. This chain links TRBV20-1 with TRBJ2-7; D not resolved. The CDR3 is 12 amino acids. V was cut by 3 bases and J by 3 bases, with 9 bases left in between. Germline assignment: CDR1 DFQATT and CDR2 SNEGSKA (reference sequence). The CDR3 sequence is CSASSRIYEQYF. The CDR3 DNA reads TGCAGTGCTAGCTCCCGGATCTACGAGCAGTACTTC.

The chain recombines TRBV10-1 with TRBJ1-3, with no clear D. Trimming shortened V by 5 bases and J by 0 bases, and 8 bases separated the two germline ends. This CDR3 comprises 14 residues. CDR1 is WNHNN and CDR2 is SYGVQD in the germline V gene (reference sequence). As DNA, the CDR3 is TGCGCCAGCAGTCGAGATTTCTCTGGAAACACCATATATTTT. This encodes CASSRDFSGNTIYF.

There are many counts of this clonotype. The rearrangement uses TRBV6-6 and TRBJ1-1, with D possibly TRBD1 on 6 matching bases. The CDR3 runs to 14 residues. V gave up 0 bases and J gave up 1 base, with 6 bases separating them. CDR1 MNHNY and CDR2 SVGAGI come from the germline V gene (reference sequence). The CDR3 here is CASSYSTGNTEAFF. CDR3 in DNA: TGTGCCAGCAGTTACTCGACAGGGAACACTGAAGCTTTCTTT.

This clonotype was seen ten or more times. This chain joins TRBV7-6 and TRBJ2-7, with D possibly matching TRBD2 (6 bases). V was cut by 5 bases and J by 4 bases, with 12 bases left in between. The germline CDR1 and CDR2 sequences are SGHVS and FNYEAQ. This CDR3 comprises 13 residues. This CDR3 is CASSPLGGYEQYF. The CDR3 region has the DNA TGTGCCAGCAGCCCCTTGGGGGGATACGAGCAGTACTTC.

The chain couples TRBV19 to TRBJ1-2; no clear D gene. With 7 bases removed from V and 8 bases from J, the gap between germline ends came to 23 bases. CDR1 LNHDA and CDR2 SQIVND come from the germline V gene (reference sequence). The CDR3 is 15 residues long. CDR3 sequence (DNA): TGTGCCAGTAAGGCACGAGGGCAGTTTCCGGAGGGCTACACCTTC. Amino acids: CASKARGQFPEGYTF.

The rearrangement links TRBV12-3 or TRBV12-4 to TRBJ2-7; D gene ambiguous. V lost 2 bases and J 6 bases, leaving 11 bases between the germline ends. The CDR3 runs to 13 residues. CDR3: CASSLWLSTEQYF. The CDR3 DNA sequence: TGTGCCAGCAGTTTATGGCTGTCAACCGAGCAGTACTTC.

The chain has TRBV28 and TRBJ2-1; D is ambiguous. The CDR3 length is 13 residues. Germline CDR1 is MDHEN and CDR2 is SYDVKM. V dropped 8 bases and J dropped 3 bases, with 11 bases sitting between them. CDR3 in amino acids: CASQLTDYNEQFF. The CDR3 DNA reads as TGTGCCAGCCAGTTGACGGACTACAATGAGCAGTTCTTC.

The genes are TRBV28 and TRBJ1-2; no clear D gene. The CDR3 sequence is 12 residues long. Germline CDR1 reads MDHEN; CDR2 reads SYDVKM. V was trimmed by 5 bases and J by 4 bases, leaving 8 bases between them. CDR3: CASSRWGYGYTF. The DNA for the CDR3 is TGTGCCAGCAGTCGGTGGGGCTATGGCTACACCTTC.

V usage is TRBV11-2 and J usage is TRBJ2-2; D gene uncertain. Trimming removed 1 base from V and 6 bases from J, with 18 bases in between. The length of the CDR3 is 17 residues. The germline gives CDR1 SGHAT, CDR2 FQNNGV. Here the CDR3 DNA reads TGTGCCAGCAGCTTAGGATTAGGTGATTTAAAGGCCGGGGAGCTGTTTTTT. Encoded protein: CASSLGLGDLKAGELFF.

With regard to this clonotype: A much bigger clone sits one base away, suggesting this may be a read error. The chain has TRBV29-1 and TRBJ2-1, with a weak D call TRBD1 (6 bases). Looked up from germline, CDR1 is SQVTM and CDR2 is ANQGSEA. This CDR3 is 11 amino acids long. The chain's CDR3 is CSVEGGYEQFF. CDR3 DNA: TGCAGCGTGGAAGGGGGTTATGAGCAGTTCTTC.

This clonotype was counted many times. The rearrangement joins TRBV6-2 or TRBV6-3 to TRBJ1-1, with D perhaps matching TRBD1 (5 bases). The germline V gene encodes CDR1 MNHEY and CDR2 SVGEGT. This CDR3 contains 13 residues. V was clipped by 2 bases and J by 5 bases, with 9 bases between them. The CDR3 DNA is TGTGCCAGCAGTTACGACAGCGGGACTGAAGCTTTCTTT. Protein: CASSYDSGTEAFF.

The gene calls are TRBV18 and TRBJ1-2; the D gene is possibly TRBD1 (5 bases). The CDR3 has 16 residues. The germline V gene has CDR1 KGHSH and CDR2 LQKENI. V was pared by 3 bases and J by 8 bases, with 22 bases between. CDR3 sequence: CASSPVPDQGPRGYTF. DNA for the CDR3: TGTGCCAGCTCACCGGTCCCCGATCAGGGCCCCAGGGGCTACACCTTC.

The V call is TRBV4-1, the J call TRBJ2-7; D unclear. The CDR3 runs 15 residues. The germline V gene encodes CDR1 MGHRA and CDR2 YSYEKL. V was pared by 1 base and J by 1 base, with 11 bases between. CDR3 nucleotide sequence: TGCGCCAGCAGCCAAGTGGCCAGGCCTTCCTACGAGCAGTACTTC. Protein product: CASSQVARPSYEQYF.

This clonotype has ten or more counts. The chain carries TRBV9 and TRBJ1-5, with D possibly matching TRBD1 (5 bases). CDR3 size: 14 residues. V shed 3 bases and J shed 5 bases, with 12 bases lying between them. Germline V gene sequence: CDR1 SGDLS, CDR2 YYNGEE. CDR3: CASSEGTKDQPQHF. Here the CDR3 DNA reads TGTGCCAGCAGCGAGGGGACCAAAGATCAGCCCCAGCATTTT.

This clonotype was recorded many times. The chain recombines TRBV28 with TRBJ1-2; D not certain. The CDR3 totals 15 residues. Germline V lookup: CDR1 MDHEN, CDR2 SYDVKM. The V end was cut by 3 bases, the J end by 4 bases, with 15 bases between. CDR3 amino acids: CASSFAFGGSYGYTF. The CDR3 bases are TGTGCCAGCAGTTTTGCTTTCGGTGGGAGCTATGGCTACACCTTC.

This clonotype was recorded many times. This chain's CDR3 is CASSTGAATNEKLFF. Written as DNA, the CDR3 is TGTGCCAGCAGTACAGGGGCTGCAACTAATGAAAAACTGTTTTTT. The chain links TRBV2 to TRBJ1-4, with 7 bases identical to TRBD1. The germline V gene encodes CDR1 SNHLY and CDR2 FYNNEI. The length of the CDR3 is 15 residues. V lost 5 bases and J lost 0; bases outside the gene matches: 3. Full variable domain (rest looked up from reference TRBV2 and TRBJ1-4): EPEVTQTPSHQVTQMGQEVILRCVPISNHLYFYWYRQILGQKVEFLVSFYNNEISEKSEIFDDQFSVERPDGSNFTLKIRSTKLEDSAMYFCASSTGAATNEKLFFGSGTQLSVL.

This clonotype has just a few counts. CDR3 nucleotide sequence: TGTGCCAGCAGTCCCAGTCAGGATAGTGGGAAACTGTTTTTT. Protein: CASSPSQDSGKLFF. V is TRBV6-1 and J is TRBJ1-4; unclear D gene. CDR3 size: 14 residues. With 5 bases removed from V and 11 bases from J, the gap between germline ends came to 18 bases. CDR1 is MNHNS and CDR2 is SASEGT in the germline V gene.

The chain links TRBV10-3 to TRBJ2-1; the D is unclear. V lost 10 bases and J lost 2, with 15 bases in between. CDR3 size: 14 residues. The germline V gene encodes CDR1 ENHRY and CDR2 SYGVKD. This CDR3 is CATATRVAYNEQFF. In DNA, the CDR3 is TGTGCCACCGCGACACGAGTAGCCTACAATGAGCAGTTCTTC.

The table lists this clonotype with many counts. This sequence joins TRBV12-3 or TRBV12-4 and TRBJ1-6, with D hard to call. Deletions cut 6 bases from V and 7 bases from J, with 13 bases between. The CDR3 is 14 amino acids. CDR3 DNA sequence: TGTGCCAGCAGACCGACATTAGGCAATTCACCCCTCCACTTT. Its translation: CASRPTLGNSPLHF.

This clonotype was counted many times. V and J are TRBV9 and TRBJ1-1; no firm D call. This CDR3 has 13 amino acids. Trimming removed 0 bases at V and 5 bases at J, with 8 bases between. Germline V gives CDR1 SGDLS, CDR2 YYNGEE. The CDR3 nucleotides are TGTGCCAGCAGCGTAGCACAGCAAACTGAAGCTTTCTTT. This encodes CASSVAQQTEAFF. Looking up the rest from reference TRBV9 and TRBJ1-1 gives the full variable domain: DSGVTQTPKHLITATGQRVTLRCSPRSGDLSVYWYQQSLDQGLQFLIQYYNGEERAKGNILERFSAQQFPDLHSELNLSSLELGDSALYFCASSVAQQTEAFFGQGTRLTVV.

As concerns this clonotype: Possible read error: a much larger clone is one base away. The chain links TRBV24-1 to TRBJ1-1, with D possibly matching TRBD1 (5 bases). Between the trimmed V and J ends, which lost 4 bases and 7 bases, there was a span of 9 bases. The germline V gene has CDR1 KGHDR and CDR2 SFDVKD. The length of the CDR3 is 12 residues. The CDR3 sequence: CATSEWGDEAFF. The DNA of the CDR3 is TGTGCCACCAGTGAATGGGGCGATGAAGCTTTCTTT.